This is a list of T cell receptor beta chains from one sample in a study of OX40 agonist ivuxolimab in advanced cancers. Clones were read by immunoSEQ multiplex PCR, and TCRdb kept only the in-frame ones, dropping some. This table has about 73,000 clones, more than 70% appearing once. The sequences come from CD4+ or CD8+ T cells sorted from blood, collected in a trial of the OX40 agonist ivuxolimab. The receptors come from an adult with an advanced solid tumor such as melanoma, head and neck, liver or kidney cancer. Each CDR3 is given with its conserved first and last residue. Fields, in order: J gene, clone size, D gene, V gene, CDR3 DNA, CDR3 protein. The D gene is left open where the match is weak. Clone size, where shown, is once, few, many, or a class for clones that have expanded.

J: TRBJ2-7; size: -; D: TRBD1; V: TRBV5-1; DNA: TGCGCCAGCAGCTATTCCGGGACAGGTCTCCCCGAGCAGTACTTC; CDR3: CASSYSGTGLPEQYF
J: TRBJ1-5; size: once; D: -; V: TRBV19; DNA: TGTGCCAGTAGTAGGGGTAGCAATCAGCCCCAGCATTTT; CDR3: CASSRGSNQPQHF
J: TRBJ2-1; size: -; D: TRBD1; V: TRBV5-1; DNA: TGCGCCAGCAGCGCGAGGGGGCGGATCGGCTACAATGAGCAGTTCTTC; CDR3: CASSARGRIGYNEQFF
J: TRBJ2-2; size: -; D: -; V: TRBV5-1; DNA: TGCGCCAGCTCTCGGGACGCCTCCCAAACCGAGCTGTTTTTT; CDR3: CASSRDASQTELFF
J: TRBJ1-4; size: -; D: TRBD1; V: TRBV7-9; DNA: TGTGCCAGCAGCTTAAGACAGGGGGGGTCTGGAGGAAAACTGTTTTTT; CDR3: CASSLRQGGSGGKLFF
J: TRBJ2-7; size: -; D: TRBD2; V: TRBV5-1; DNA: TGCGCCAGCAGCTTCTCTAGCGGGGGTTCCTACGAGCAGTACTTC; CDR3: CASSFSSGGSYEQYF
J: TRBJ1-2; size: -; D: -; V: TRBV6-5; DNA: TGTGCCAGCAGTTACTCCCAGGGATATGGCTACACCTTC; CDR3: CASSYSQGYGYTF
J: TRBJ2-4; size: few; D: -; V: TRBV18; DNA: TGTGCCAGCTCACCCCCTTCCAACCTAGCCAAAAACATTCAGTACTTC; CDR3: CASSPPSNLAKNIQYF
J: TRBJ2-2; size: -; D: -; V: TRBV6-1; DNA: TGTGCCAGCAGTGAGAGTTACGGGGAGCTGTTTTTT; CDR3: CASSESYGELFF
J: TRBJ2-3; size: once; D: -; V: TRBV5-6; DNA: TGTGCCAGCAGCTTTTTTACGGGACTTCGACTGCGAGATACGCAGTATTTT; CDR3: CASSFFTGLRLRDTQYF